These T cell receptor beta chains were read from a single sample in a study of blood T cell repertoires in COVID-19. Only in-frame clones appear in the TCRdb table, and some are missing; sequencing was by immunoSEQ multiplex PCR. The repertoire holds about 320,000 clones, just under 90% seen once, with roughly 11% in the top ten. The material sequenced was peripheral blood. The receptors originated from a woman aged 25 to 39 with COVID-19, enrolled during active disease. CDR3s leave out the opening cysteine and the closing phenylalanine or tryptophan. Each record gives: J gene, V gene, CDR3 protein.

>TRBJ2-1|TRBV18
ASSPLGTGGTDEQF
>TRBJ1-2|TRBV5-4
ASSAGQGFYGYT
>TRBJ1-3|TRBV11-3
ASSSREFSGNTIY
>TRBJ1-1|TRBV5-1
ASSFTSPGTGRGEAF
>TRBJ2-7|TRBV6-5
ASRQADSLYEQY
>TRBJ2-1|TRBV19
ASSISGGGYNEQF
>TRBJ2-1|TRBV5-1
ASSLDGQGNEQF
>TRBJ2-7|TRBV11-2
ASSLDLSDGQY
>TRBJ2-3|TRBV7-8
ASSTEPGLAGRFSTDTQY
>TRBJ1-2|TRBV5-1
ASSFGQNSGRGYT
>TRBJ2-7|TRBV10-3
AISRTGFEQY
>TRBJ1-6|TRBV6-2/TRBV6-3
ASSWGRDNSPLH
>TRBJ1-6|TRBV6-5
ASTRDSPLNSPLH
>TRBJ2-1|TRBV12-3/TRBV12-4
ASSQWNEQF
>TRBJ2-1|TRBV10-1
ASSSGATNEQF
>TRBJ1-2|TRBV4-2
ASSQVSGENGYT
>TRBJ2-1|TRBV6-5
ASGRGDGGQWEQF
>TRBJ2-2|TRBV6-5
ASVDRGQNTGELF
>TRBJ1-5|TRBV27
ASRPTDSNQPQH
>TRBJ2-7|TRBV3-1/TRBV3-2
ASSPGQEWGGEQY
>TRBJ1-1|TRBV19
ASKPGGRGTEAF
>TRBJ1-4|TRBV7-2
ASSLDAGFSEKLF
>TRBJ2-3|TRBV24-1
ATSDSEADTQY
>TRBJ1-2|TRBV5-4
ASTDPLTGGHGYT
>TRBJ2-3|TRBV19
ASSMTSGGARDTQY
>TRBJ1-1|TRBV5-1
ASSTGQGLMNTEAF
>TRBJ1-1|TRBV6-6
ASSYKSKGVDTEAF
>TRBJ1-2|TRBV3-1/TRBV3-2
ASSQLQGYSYGYT
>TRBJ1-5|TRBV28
ASRSNSNQPQH
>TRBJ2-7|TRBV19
ASKIASGGLEQY
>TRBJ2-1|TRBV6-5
ASSYEAKGVNEQF
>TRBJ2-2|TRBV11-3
ASSSWTSRNTGELF
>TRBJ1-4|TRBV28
ASSSGGLWTNEKLF
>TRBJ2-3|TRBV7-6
ASRGGGMLTDTQY
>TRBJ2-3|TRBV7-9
ASSFPPGGSSTDTQY
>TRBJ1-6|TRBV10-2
ASGTGEDSPLH
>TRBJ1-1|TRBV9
ASNRRGTEAF
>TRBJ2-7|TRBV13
ASSSTDSSYEQY
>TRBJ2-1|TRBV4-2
ASSQENPNSAYNEQF
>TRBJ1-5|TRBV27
ASSPAGVGGNQPQH
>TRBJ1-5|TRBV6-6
ASSYSGGAGQPQH
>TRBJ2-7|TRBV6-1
ASSEGGESYEQY
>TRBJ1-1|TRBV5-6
ASSYPGGHTEAF
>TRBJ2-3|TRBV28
ASSLARGAADTQY
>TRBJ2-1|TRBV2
ASSERAGGFSYNEQF
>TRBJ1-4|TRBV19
ASSIGQNQGAMGKLF
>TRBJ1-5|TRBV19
ASSIMERQPQH
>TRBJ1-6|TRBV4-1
ASSQGGENSPLH
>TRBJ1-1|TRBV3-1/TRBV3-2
ASSYGGVVRTEAF
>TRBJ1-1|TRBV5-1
ASSGTGTGLNEAF